Sequencing of this T cell receptor (beta chain) was carried out in a study of post-analysis software for immune sequencing data. The TCR beta cDNA libraries contained unique molecular identifiers. TCRdb independently ran MiXCR on the PCR reads; one entry per CDR3 protein. The sample has some 800,000 distinct CDR3 sequences; around 45% are singletons. With respect to this clonotype: Its target is unknown.

Per germline, CDR1 SGHTA and CDR2 FQGTGA. V dropped 4 bases and J dropped 6 bases, with 13 bases sitting between them. The CDR3 length is 13 residues. Study-wide results and caveats: Among 5 or 6 TRBV segments more frequent in patients than controls were TRBV5-6, TRBV5-1 and TRBV20-1.

The origin of this receptor is a girl between 10 and 17 years old with multiple sclerosis. The rearrangement joins TRBV7-3 to TRBJ2-7; no definite D call. Sequenced material: blood. CDR3: CASSSLPVSEQYF. CDR3 coding DNA: TGTGCCAGCAGCTCCCTTCCGGTCTCCGAGCAGTACTTC.